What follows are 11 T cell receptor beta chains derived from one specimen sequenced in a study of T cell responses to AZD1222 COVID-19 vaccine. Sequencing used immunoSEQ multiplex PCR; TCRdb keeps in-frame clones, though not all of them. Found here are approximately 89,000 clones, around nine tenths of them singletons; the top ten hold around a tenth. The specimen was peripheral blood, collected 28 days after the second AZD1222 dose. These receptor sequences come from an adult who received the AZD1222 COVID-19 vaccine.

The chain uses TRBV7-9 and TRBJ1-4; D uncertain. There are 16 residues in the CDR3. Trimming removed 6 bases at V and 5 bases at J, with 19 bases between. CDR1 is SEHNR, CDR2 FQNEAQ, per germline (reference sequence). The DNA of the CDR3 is TGTGCCAGCAGTCGTTTGACGGTTTGGGGAAATGAAAAACTGTTTTTT. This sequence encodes CASSRLTVWGNEKLFF.

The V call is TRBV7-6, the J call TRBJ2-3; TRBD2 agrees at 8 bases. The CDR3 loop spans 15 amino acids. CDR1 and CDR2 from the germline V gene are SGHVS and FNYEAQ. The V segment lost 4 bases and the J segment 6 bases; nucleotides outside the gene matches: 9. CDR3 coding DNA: TGTGCCAGCAGCTCAAGACTAGCGCTAAGGGATACGCAGTATTTT. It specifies CASSSRLALRDTQYF.

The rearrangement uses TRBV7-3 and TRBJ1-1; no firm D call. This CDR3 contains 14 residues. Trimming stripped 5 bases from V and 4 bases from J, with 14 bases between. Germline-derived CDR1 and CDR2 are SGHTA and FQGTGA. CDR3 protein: CASSPGVDSTEAFF. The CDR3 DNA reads TGTGCCAGCAGCCCTGGGGTGGATAGCACTGAAGCTTTCTTT.

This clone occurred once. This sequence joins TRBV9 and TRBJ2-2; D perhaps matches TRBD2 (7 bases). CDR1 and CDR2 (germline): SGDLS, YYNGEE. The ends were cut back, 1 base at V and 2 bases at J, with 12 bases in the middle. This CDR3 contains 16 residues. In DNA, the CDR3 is TGTGCCAGCAGCGTAAGGGGGGGACTAAACACCGGGGAGCTGTTTTTT. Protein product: CASSVRGGLNTGELFF.

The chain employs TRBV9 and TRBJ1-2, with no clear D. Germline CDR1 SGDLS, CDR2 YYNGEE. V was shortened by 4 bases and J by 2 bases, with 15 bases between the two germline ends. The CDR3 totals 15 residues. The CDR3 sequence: CASSSFPGRNYGYTF. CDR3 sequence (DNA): TGTGCCAGCAGCTCCTTCCCCGGGAGGAACTATGGCTACACCTTC.

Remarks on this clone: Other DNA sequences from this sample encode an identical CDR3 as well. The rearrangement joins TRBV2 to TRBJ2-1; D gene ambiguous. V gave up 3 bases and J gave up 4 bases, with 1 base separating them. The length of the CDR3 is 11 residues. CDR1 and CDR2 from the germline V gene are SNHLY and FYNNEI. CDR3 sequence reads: CASSEYNEQFF. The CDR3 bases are TGTGCCAGCAGTGAGTACAATGAGCAGTTCTTC.

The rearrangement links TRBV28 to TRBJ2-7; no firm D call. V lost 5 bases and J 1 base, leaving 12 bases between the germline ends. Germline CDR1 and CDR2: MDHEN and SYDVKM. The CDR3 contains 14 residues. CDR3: CASSPWTPSYEQYF. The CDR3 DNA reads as TGTGCCAGCAGTCCCTGGACGCCATCCTACGAGCAGTACTTC. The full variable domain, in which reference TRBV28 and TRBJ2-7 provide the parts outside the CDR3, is DVKVTQSSRYLVKRTGEKVFLECVQDMDHENMFWYRQDPGLGLRLIYFSYDVKMKEKGDIPEGYSVSREKKERFSLILESASTNQTSMYLCASSPWTPSYEQYFGPGTRLTVT.

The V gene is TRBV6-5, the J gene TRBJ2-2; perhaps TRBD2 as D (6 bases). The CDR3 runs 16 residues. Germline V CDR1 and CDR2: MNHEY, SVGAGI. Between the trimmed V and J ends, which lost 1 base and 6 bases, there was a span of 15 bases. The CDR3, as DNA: TGTGCCAGCAGTTACTGGGGACTCACTGTTGCCGGGGAGCTGTTTTTT. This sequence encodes CASSYWGLTVAGELFF.

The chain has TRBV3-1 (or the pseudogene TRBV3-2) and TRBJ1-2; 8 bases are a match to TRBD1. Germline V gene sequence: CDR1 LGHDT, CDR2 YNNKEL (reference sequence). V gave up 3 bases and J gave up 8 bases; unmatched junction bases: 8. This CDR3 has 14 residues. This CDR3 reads CASSHLTGTGGYTF. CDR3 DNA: TGTGCCAGCAGCCATCTGACCGGGACAGGAGGCTACACCTTC.

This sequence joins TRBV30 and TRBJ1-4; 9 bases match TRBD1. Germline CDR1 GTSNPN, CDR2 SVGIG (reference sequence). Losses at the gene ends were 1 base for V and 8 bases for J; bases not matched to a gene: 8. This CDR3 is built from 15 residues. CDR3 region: CAWSGPGQGYEKLFF. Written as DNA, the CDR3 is TGTGCCTGGAGTGGTCCGGGACAGGGATACGAAAAACTGTTTTTT.

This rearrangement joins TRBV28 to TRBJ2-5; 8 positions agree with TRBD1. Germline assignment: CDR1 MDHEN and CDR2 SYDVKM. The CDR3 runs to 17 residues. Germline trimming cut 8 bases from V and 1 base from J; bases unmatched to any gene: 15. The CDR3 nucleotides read TGTGCCAGCGGATCCCCTTTGGTAGGACAGGGCCAAGAGACCCAGTACTTC. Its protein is CASGSPLVGQGQETQYF.